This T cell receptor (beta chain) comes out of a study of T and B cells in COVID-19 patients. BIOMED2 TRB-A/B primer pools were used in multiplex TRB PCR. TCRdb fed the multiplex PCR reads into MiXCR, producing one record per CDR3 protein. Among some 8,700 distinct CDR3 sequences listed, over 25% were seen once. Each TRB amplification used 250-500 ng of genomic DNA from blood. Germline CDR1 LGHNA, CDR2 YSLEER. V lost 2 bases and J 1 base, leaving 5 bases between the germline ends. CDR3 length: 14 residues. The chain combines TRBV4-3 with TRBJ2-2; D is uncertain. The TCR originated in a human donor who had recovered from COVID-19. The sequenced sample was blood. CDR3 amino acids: CASSQNLNTGELFF. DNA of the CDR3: TGCGCCAGCAGCCAAAACCTGAACACCGGGGAGCTGTTTTTT.